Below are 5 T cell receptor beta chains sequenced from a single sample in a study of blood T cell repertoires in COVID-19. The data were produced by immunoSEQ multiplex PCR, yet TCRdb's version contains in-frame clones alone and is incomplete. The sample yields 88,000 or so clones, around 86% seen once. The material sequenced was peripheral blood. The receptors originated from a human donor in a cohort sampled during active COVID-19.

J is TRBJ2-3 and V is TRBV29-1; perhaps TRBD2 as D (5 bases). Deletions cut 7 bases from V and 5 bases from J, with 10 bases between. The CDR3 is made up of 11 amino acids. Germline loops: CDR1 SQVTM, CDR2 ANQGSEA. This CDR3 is CSAEGRDTQYF. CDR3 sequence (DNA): TGCAGCGCTGAGGGCCGAGATACGCAGTATTTT.

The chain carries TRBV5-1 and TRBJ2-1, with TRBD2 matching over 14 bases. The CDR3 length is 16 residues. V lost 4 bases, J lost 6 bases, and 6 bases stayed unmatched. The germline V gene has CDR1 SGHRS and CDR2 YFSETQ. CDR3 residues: CASSLRLAGGSNEQFF. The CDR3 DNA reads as TGCGCCAGCAGCCTTCGACTAGCGGGGGGGTCCAATGAGCAGTTCTTC.

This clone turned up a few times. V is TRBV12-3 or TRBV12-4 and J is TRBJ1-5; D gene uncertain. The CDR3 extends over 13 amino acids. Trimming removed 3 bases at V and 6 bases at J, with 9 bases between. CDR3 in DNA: TGTGCCAGCAGTTTTCAGGATAGTCAGCCCCAGCATTTT. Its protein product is CASSFQDSQPQHF.

CDR3 amino acids: CASSPAGGDTGELFF. In DNA, the CDR3 is TGTGCCAGCTCACCGGCAGGGGGCGACACCGGGGAGCTGTTTTTT. V gene TRBV18 combines with J gene TRBJ2-2; 8 positions match TRBD1. The trim removed 3 bases at V and 3 bases at J, leaving 3 bases unmatched. Germline V CDR1 and CDR2: KGHSH, LQKENI. The CDR3 totals 15 residues.

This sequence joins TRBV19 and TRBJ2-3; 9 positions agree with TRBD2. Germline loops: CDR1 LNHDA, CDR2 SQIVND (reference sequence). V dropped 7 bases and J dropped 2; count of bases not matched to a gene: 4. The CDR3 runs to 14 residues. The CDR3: CASKERGDTDTQYF. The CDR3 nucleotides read TGTGCCAGTAAGGAGCGGGGGGACACAGATACGCAGTATTTT.